Each of the 18 T cell receptor beta chains below was sequenced from the same sample in a study of T cell clonotyping in hematopoietic cell transplantation. Clones were read by immunoSEQ multiplex PCR, and TCRdb kept only the in-frame ones, dropping some. The sample includes under 7,500 clones, roughly 90% of them seen just once. The sequencing used peripheral blood mononuclear cells, collected 100 days after allogeneic stem cell transplant. Every receptor here comes from a female patient aged 45 to 65 who had an allogeneic stem cell transplant from a related donor, so the T cells may come from the graft donor. Some clones in this sample may be carry-over from other donors' samples.

This chain connects TRBV14 to TRBJ2-3; D may correspond to TRBD1 or TRBD2 (6 bases each). The CDR3 totals 16 residues. The germline V gene has CDR1 SGHDN and CDR2 FVKESK. V was cut by 4 bases and J by 0 bases, with 14 bases left in between. CDR3 residues: CASSPGGRSSTDTQYF. CDR3 nucleotide sequence: TGTGCCAGCAGCCCTGGGGGGCGTTCTAGCACAGATACGCAGTATTTT.

The gene calls are TRBV7-2 and TRBJ2-7; D may be TRBD2 (5 bases). Per germline, CDR1 SGHTA and CDR2 FQGNSA. The CDR3 runs 12 residues. V lost 5 bases and J lost 0, with 5 bases in between. This CDR3 is CASSGSSYEQYF. CDR3 nucleotides: TGTGCCAGCAGCGGGAGCTCCTACGAGCAGTACTTC.

This chain connects TRBV18 to TRBJ1-5; 7 bases map to TRBD1. The V and J ends lost 2 bases and 5 bases, in that order; junction bases with no gene match: 0. The CDR3 is 13 residues long. CDR1 and CDR2 from the germline V gene are KGHSH and LQKENI. The CDR3 DNA follows: TGTGCCAGCTCACCAACAGGGGATCAGCCCCAGCATTTT. It is translated as CASSPTGDQPQHF.

This clone was picked up one time. The J gene is TRBJ2-1, the V gene TRBV27; 16 bases are shared with TRBD2. CDR1 and CDR2 (germline): MNHEY, SMNVEV (reference sequence). This CDR3 has 17 residues. The V and J ends lost 1 base and 5 bases, in that order; junction bases with no gene match: 2. The CDR3 sequence is CASSLWGLAGGNNEQFF. The CDR3 DNA reads TGTGCCAGCAGTTTATGGGGACTAGCGGGGGGGAACAATGAGCAGTTCTTC.

The J gene is TRBJ1-1, the V gene TRBV7-2, with TRBD1 identical over 12 bases. J lost 5 bases, V lost 2 bases, and 3 bases had no gene match. The CDR3 covers 15 residues. Germline values: CDR1 SGHTA, CDR2 FQGNSA. In nucleotides, the CDR3 is TGTGCCAGCAGCTTATGGGGACAGGGGGCAACTGAAGCTTTCTTT. This encodes CASSLWGQGATEAFF.

This clone was seen more than once but under ten times. J is TRBJ1-3 and V is TRBV9; 7 nucleotides match TRBD1. The CDR3 consists of 16 residues. Germline V lookup: CDR1 SGDLS, CDR2 YYNGEE. Unmatched junction bases numbered 6, after V lost 3 bases and J lost 0 bases. The CDR3 reads CASSALTGNSGNTIYF. DNA of the CDR3: TGTGCCAGCAGCGCCCTGACAGGGAACTCTGGAAACACCATATATTTT.

The chain has TRBV28 and TRBJ2-1; 7 bases match TRBD1. The CDR3 spans 15 residues. Germline V lookup: CDR1 MDHEN, CDR2 SYDVKM. V shed 7 bases and J 1 base; nucleotides not matched to a gene: 7. Here the CDR3 DNA reads TGTGCCAGCACCCCACCGGGACAGTCCTACAATGAGCAGTTCTTC. This encodes CASTPPGQSYNEQFF. The complete variable domain, with remaining parts taken from reference TRBV28 and TRBJ2-1, reads DVKVTQSSRYLVKRTGEKVFLECVQDMDHENMFWYRQDPGLGLRLIYFSYDVKMKEKGDIPEGYSVSREKKERFSLILESASTNQTSMYLCASTPPGQSYNEQFFGPGTRLTVL.

The V and J genes are TRBV25-1 and TRBJ1-2, with 7 bases that match TRBD1. CDR3 length equals 14 residues. Germline-derived CDR1 and CDR2 are MGHDK and SYGVNS. Trimming at V came to 6 bases and at J to 0 bases, leaving 4 bases not matched to a gene. The CDR3 here is CASRRDSANYGYTF. Here the CDR3 DNA reads TGTGCCAGCAGAAGGGACAGCGCTAACTATGGCTACACCTTC.

The rearrangement links TRBV5-1 to TRBJ1-1, with a tentative D call TRBD1 (6 bases). V dropped 0 bases and J dropped 4 bases, with 13 bases sitting between them. CDR1 is SGHRS, CDR2 YFSETQ, per germline. This CDR3 spans 15 amino acids. The CDR3, as DNA: TGCGCCAGCAGCTTGGTGGGGGGCGAGAGCACTGAAGCTTTCTTT. Protein sequence: CASSLVGGESTEAFF.

The chain is built from TRBV9 and TRBJ2-1; the match to TRBD2 covers 13 bases. Germline values: CDR1 SGDLS, CDR2 YYNGEE. This CDR3 is built from 15 residues. V shed 0 bases and J 8 bases; nucleotides not matched to a gene: 2. CDR3 nucleotide sequence: TGTGCCAGCAGCGTAGGTGGACTAGCGGGAGATGAGCAGTTCTTC. This codes for CASSVGGLAGDEQFF.

The V gene is TRBV7-9, the J gene TRBJ2-7; 7 bases fit TRBD1. J was trimmed by 7 bases and V by 3 bases; bases with no gene match: 15. CDR1 SEHNR and CDR2 FQNEAQ come from the germline V gene (reference sequence). This CDR3 contains 16 residues. In nucleotides, the CDR3 is TGTGCCAGCAGCTTGGGTGGGTTCGCAGGGGGTAAAGAGCAGTACTTC. The encoded protein is CASSLGGFAGGKEQYF. Using reference TRBV7-9 and TRBJ2-7 for the parts outside the CDR3, the full variable domain is DTGVSQNPRHKITKRGQNVTFRCDPISEHNRLYWYRQTLGQGPEFLTYFQNEAQLEKSRLLSDRFSAERPKGSFSTLEIQRTEQGDSAMYLCASSLGGFAGGKEQYFGPGTRLTVT.

The sample holds a few counts of this clone. The gene calls are TRBV2 and TRBJ1-1; 8 nucleotides align to TRBD1. The CDR3 loop spans 14 amino acids. CDR1 is SNHLY and CDR2 is FYNNEI in the germline V gene. V lost 2 bases and J lost 5; bases outside the gene matches: 4. CDR3 sequence reads: CASSEQGARTEAFF. In DNA form, the CDR3 reads TGTGCCAGCAGTGAACAGGGGGCGCGTACTGAAGCTTTCTTT. The variable domain in full, completed from reference TRBV2 and TRBJ1-1, reads EPEVTQTPSHQVTQMGQEVILRCVPISNHLYFYWYRQILGQKVEFLVSFYNNEISEKSEIFDDQFSVERPDGSNFTLKIRSTKLEDSAMYFCASSEQGARTEAFFGQGTRLTVV.

The chain joins TRBV7-9 to TRBJ1-3; D is uncertain. There are 14 residues in the CDR3. V lost 3 bases and J lost 0, with 6 bases in between. CDR1 SEHNR and CDR2 FQNEAQ come from the germline V gene (reference sequence). The CDR3 region is CASSLENSGNTIYF. In DNA form, the CDR3 reads TGTGCCAGCAGCTTGGAGAACTCTGGAAACACCATATATTTT.

V and J are TRBV11-2 and TRBJ1-3; D gene ambiguous. CDR1 and CDR2 (germline): SGHAT, FQNNGV. Trimming removed 5 bases at V and 2 bases at J, with 4 bases between. There are 12 residues in the CDR3. CDR3 sequence (DNA): TGTGCCAGCAGCCGAACTGGAAACACCATATATTTT. Its translation: CASSRTGNTIYF.

V and J are TRBV4-3 and TRBJ1-2; 7 bases align to TRBD1. Germline V gene sequence: CDR1 LGHNA, CDR2 YSLEER. The CDR3 runs 16 residues. V lost 3 bases to trimming and J lost 7 bases; unmatched junction nucleotides: 14. The CDR3 reads CASSQGARTGVGGYTF. The CDR3 DNA follows: TGCGCCAGCAGCCAGGGGGCCCGAACAGGGGTGGGTGGCTACACCTTC.

V is TRBV4-3 and J is TRBJ1-6; 10 bases fit TRBD1. CDR1 is LGHNA and CDR2 is YSLEER in the germline V gene. This CDR3 is built from 16 residues. Trimming cost V 0 bases and J 10 bases; bases outside gene matches: 6. For the CDR3, the DNA is TGCGCCAGCAGCCAAGATAAGGGACAGGGGTACTCACCCCTCCACTTT. Protein product: CASSQDKGQGYSPLHF.

V gene TRBV29-1 combines with J gene TRBJ1-2; D may be TRBD1 (5 bases). Trimming took 2 bases from V and 8 from J, leaving 18 bases between them. CDR1 and CDR2 from the germline V gene are SQVTM and ANQGSEA. The CDR3 is made up of 14 amino acids. Here the CDR3 reads CSVEKDGGVGGYTF. CDR3 in DNA: TGCAGCGTTGAAAAGGACGGAGGGGTTGGAGGCTACACCTTC.

The genes are TRBV2 and TRBJ1-5; D is unresolved. The germline CDR1 and CDR2 sequences are SNHLY and FYNNEI. This CDR3 is built from 15 residues. V lost 6 bases to trimming and J lost 4 bases, with 16 bases between them. DNA for the CDR3: TGTGCCAGCAGGACCGACAAGGTACCTAATCAGCCCCAGCATTTT. It yields the protein CASRTDKVPNQPQHF.